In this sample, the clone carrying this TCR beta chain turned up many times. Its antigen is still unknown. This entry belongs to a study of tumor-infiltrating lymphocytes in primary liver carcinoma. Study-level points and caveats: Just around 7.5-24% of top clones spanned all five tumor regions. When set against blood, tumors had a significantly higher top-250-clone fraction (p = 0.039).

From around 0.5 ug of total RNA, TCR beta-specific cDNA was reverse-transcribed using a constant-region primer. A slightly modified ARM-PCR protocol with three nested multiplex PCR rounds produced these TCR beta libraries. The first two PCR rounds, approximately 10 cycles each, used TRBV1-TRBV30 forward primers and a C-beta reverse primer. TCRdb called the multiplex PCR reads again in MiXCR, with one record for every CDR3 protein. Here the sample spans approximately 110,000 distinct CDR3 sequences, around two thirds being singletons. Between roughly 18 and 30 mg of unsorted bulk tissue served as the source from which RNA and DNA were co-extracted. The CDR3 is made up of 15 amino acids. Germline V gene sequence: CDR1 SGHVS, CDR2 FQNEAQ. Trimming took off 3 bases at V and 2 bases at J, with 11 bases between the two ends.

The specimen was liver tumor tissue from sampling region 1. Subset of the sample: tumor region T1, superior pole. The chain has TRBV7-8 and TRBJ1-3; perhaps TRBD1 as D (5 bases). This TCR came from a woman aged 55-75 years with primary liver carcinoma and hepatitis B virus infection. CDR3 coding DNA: TGTGCCAGCAGCTTCTCTCAGGGACCTGGAAACACCATATATTTT. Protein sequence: CASSFSQGPGNTIYF.